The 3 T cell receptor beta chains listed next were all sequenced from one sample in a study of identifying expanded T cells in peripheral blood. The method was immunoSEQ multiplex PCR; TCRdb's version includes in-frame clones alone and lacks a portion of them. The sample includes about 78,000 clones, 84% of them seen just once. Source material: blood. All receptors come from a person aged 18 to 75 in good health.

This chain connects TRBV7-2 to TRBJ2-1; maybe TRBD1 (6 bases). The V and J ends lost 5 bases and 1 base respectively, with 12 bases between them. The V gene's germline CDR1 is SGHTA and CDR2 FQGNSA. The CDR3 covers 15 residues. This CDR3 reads CASSPRRGSYNEQFF. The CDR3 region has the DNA TGTGCCAGCAGCCCCAGAAGGGGGTCCTACAATGAGCAGTTCTTC.

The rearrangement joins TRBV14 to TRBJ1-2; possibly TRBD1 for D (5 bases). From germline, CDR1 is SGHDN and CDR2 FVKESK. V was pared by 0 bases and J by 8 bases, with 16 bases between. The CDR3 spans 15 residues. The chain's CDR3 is CASSQDYIGDRGYTF. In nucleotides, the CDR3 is TGTGCCAGCAGCCAAGATTATATCGGGGACCGGGGCTACACCTTC.

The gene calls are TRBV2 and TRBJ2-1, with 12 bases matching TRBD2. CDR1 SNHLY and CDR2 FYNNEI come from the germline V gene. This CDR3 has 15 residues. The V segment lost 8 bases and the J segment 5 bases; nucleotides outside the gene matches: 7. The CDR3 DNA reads TGTGCCAGCGATATGGCTAGCGGGAGGGACAATGAGCAGTTCTTC. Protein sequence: CASDMASGRDNEQFF.